Following are 17 T cell receptor beta chains from one sample sequenced in a study of early T cells in non-severe SARS-CoV-2 infection. TCRdb reanalysed the 5' RACE reads using MiXCR and keeps one entry per CDR3 protein. The sample contains 100,000 to 120,000 distinct CDR3 sequences, 10% to 15% of which appear only once. This specimen consisted of whole blood, obtained at baseline. Source of these receptors: an adult who was a healthcare worker with PCR-confirmed SARS-CoV-2 infection or an uninfected control (not recorded which).

The gene calls are TRBV12-3 or TRBV12-4 and TRBJ1-3; a weak D match, TRBD1 (6 bases). V was cut by 8 bases and J by 4 bases, with 18 bases left in between. This CDR3 is 15 amino acids long. CDR3 amino acids: CASFLGGGPGNTIYF. In DNA, the CDR3 is TGTGCCAGCTTTTTGGGCGGGGGCCCGGGAAACACCATATATTTT.

The V gene is TRBV5-1, the J gene TRBJ1-1; no clear D. The germline V gene encodes CDR1 SGHRS and CDR2 YFSETQ. The CDR3 contains 14 residues. V gave up 3 bases and J gave up 0 bases, with 9 bases separating them. The CDR3 bases are TGCGCCAGCAGCTCAGATTGGATGAACACTGAAGCTTTCTTT. It codes for CASSSDWMNTEAFF.

This clonotype was detected many times. The rearrangement joins TRBV28 to TRBJ2-7, with TRBD1 as a possible D gene (5 bases). The CDR3 totals 14 residues. V lost 0 bases and J 2 bases, leaving 8 bases between the germline ends. Per germline, CDR1 MDHEN and CDR2 SYDVKM. CDR3 in DNA: TGTGCCAGCAGTTTATGGCAGGGTACCTACGAGCAGTACTTC. Translation gives CASSLWQGTYEQYF. The complete variable domain, with remaining parts taken from reference TRBV28 and TRBJ2-7, reads DVKVTQSSRYLVKRTGEKVFLECVQDMDHENMFWYRQDPGLGLRLIYFSYDVKMKEKGDIPEGYSVSREKKERFSLILESASTNQTSMYLCASSLWQGTYEQYFGPGTRLTVT.

The V and J genes are TRBV10-3 and TRBJ2-7; no clear D gene. This CDR3 region has 14 residues. CDR1 and CDR2 (germline): ENHRY, SYGVKD. V dropped 2 bases and J dropped 0 bases, with 8 bases sitting between them. The CDR3 bases are TGTGCCATCAGTGAGGCAGAGCGCTCCTACGAGCAGTACTTC. It codes for CAISEAERSYEQYF.

The gene calls are TRBV28 and TRBJ1-6; TRBD1 might be the D (5 bases). Trimming removed 4 bases from V and 4 bases from J, with 17 bases in between. Germline CDR1 is MDHEN and CDR2 is SYDVKM. There are 17 residues in the CDR3. CDR3 in amino acids: CASSSPGMSGYNSPLHF. The CDR3 DNA reads TGTGCCAGCAGTTCACCAGGGATGTCGGGTTATAATTCACCCCTCCACTTT.

This clonotype was found many times. V gene TRBV5-1 combines with J gene TRBJ1-1; D not certain. The CDR3 runs to 15 residues. V was cut by 0 bases and J by 5 bases, with 14 bases left in between. Germline-derived CDR1 and CDR2 are SGHRS and YFSETQ. CDR3: CASSLEVGRLTEAFF. CDR3 bases: TGCGCCAGCAGCTTGGAGGTGGGGAGACTGACTGAAGCTTTCTTT. The full variable domain, in which reference TRBV5-1 and TRBJ1-1 provide the parts outside the CDR3, is KAGVTQTPRYLIKTRGQQVTLSCSPISGHRSVSWYQQTPGQGLQFLFEYFSETQRNKGNFPGRFSGRQFSNSRSEMNVSTLELGDSALYLCASSLEVGRLTEAFFGQGTRLTVV.

This rearrangement joins TRBV12-3 or TRBV12-4 to TRBJ1-4; D not certain. Trimming took 1 base from V and 7 from J, leaving 13 bases between them. There are 15 residues in the CDR3. CDR3 amino acids: CASSLGGPGGEKLFF. Written as DNA, the CDR3 is TGTGCCAGCAGTTTAGGAGGGCCCGGCGGTGAAAAACTGTTTTTT.

The chain combines TRBV18 with TRBJ1-5, with D unclear. The ends were cut back, 2 bases at V and 3 bases at J, with 11 bases in the middle. This CDR3 comprises 15 residues. The germline gives CDR1 KGHSH, CDR2 LQKENI. The CDR3 protein is CASSPGRGNNQPQHF. CDR3 bases: TGTGCCAGCTCACCAGGGAGAGGCAACAATCAGCCCCAGCATTTT. Complete variable domain (other parts from reference TRBV18 and TRBJ1-5): NAGVMQNPRHLVRRRGQEARLRCSPMKGHSHVYWYRQLPEEGLKFMVYLQKENIIDESGMPKERFSAEFPKEGPSILRIQQVVRGDSAAYFCASSPGRGNNQPQHFGDGTRLSIL.

This clonotype was counted only a few times. The chain carries TRBV19 and TRBJ1-4; TRBD1 is a possible D gene (6 bases). The CDR3 is 13 amino acids. Germline assignment: CDR1 LNHDA and CDR2 SQIVND (reference sequence). V dropped 6 bases and J dropped 5 bases, with 10 bases sitting between them. DNA for the CDR3: TGTGCCAGTAGGGACAGATTAAATGAAAAACTGTTTTTT. Amino acids: CASRDRLNEKLFF. The full variable domain, in which reference TRBV19 and TRBJ1-4 provide the parts outside the CDR3, is DGGITQSPKYLFRKEGQNVTLSCEQNLNHDAMYWYRQDPGQGLRLIYYSQIVNDFQKGDIAEGYSVSREKKESFPLTVTSAQKNPTAFYLCASRDRLNEKLFFGSGTQLSVL.

This clonotype was seen many times. This sequence joins TRBV29-1 and TRBJ2-1, with a tentative D call TRBD2 (5 bases). V shed 3 bases and J shed 4 bases, with 10 bases lying between them. From germline, CDR1 is SQVTM and CDR2 ANQGSEA. This CDR3 spans 13 amino acids. CDR3 sequence: CSVDEGSYNEQFF. The CDR3 DNA sequence: TGCAGCGTTGACGAGGGATCGTACAATGAGCAGTTCTTC.

V is TRBV24-1 and J is TRBJ2-2; no clear D. This CDR3 comprises 11 residues. CDR1 is KGHDR, CDR2 SFDVKD, per germline. DNA for the CDR3: TGTGCAACCTCCTGGGCCGGGGAGCTGTTTTTT. The encoded protein is CATSWAGELFF.

The chain couples TRBV29-1 to TRBJ1-2; 7 nucleotides align to TRBD1. Germline V gene lookup returns CDR1 SQVTM and CDR2 ANQGSEA. This CDR3 spans 13 amino acids. V lost 3 bases, J lost 2 bases, and 3 bases stayed unmatched. The CDR3, as DNA: TGCAGCGTTGAGACAGGGATGAACTATGGCTACACCTTC. Translation gives CSVETGMNYGYTF.

The chain couples TRBV29-1 to TRBJ1-2; 7 nucleotides line up with TRBD1. The CDR3 contains 16 residues. The germline gives CDR1 SQVTM, CDR2 ANQGSEA. V dropped 1 base and J dropped 4; count of bases not matched to a gene: 12. In DNA form, the CDR3 reads TGCAGCGTTGAAGGGTCGAAAGGGGGCGCGGTCTATGGCTACACCTTC. Its protein is CSVEGSKGGAVYGYTF.

The gene calls are TRBV4-1 and TRBJ2-2, with TRBD2 identical over 10 bases. This CDR3 has 15 residues. With 3 bases clipped from V and 4 bases from J, the junction kept 2 bases outside the gene matches. The germline gives CDR1 MGHRA, CDR2 YSYEKL. In DNA, the CDR3 is TGCGCCAGCAGCCAGTTAGCGGGGGGCACCGGGGAGCTGTTTTTT. Protein product: CASSQLAGGTGELFF.

This clonotype came up many times. This chain joins TRBV2 and TRBJ2-7; D ambiguous. From germline, CDR1 is SNHLY and CDR2 FYNNEI. Trimming left V 8 bases short and J 6 bases short, with 20 bases between. The length of the CDR3 is 14 residues. CDR3 protein: CASARSSPSGEQYF. DNA for the CDR3: TGTGCCAGCGCCCGGAGCAGCCCCTCGGGCGAGCAGTACTTC.

This chain uses TRBV5-5 with TRBJ2-5, with TRBD2 matching 8 bases. The CDR3 extends over 14 amino acids. Unmatched junction bases numbered 7, after V lost 4 bases and J lost 5 bases. The V gene's germline CDR1 is SGHKS and CDR2 YYEKEE (reference sequence). The CDR3 DNA follows: TGTGCCAGCAGCATGTCAGCGGGAGAGGAGACCCAGTACTTC. This encodes CASSMSAGEETQYF.

The V call is TRBV20-1, the J call TRBJ2-1; either TRBD1 or TRBD2 may fit D (6 bases each). The CDR3 extends over 14 amino acids. Germline values: CDR1 DFQATT, CDR2 SNEGSKA (reference sequence). V was trimmed by 3 bases and J by 3 bases, leaving 12 bases between them. The DNA of the CDR3 is TGCAGTGCTAGGTCGAGGGGGGACTACAATGAGCAGTTCTTC. Encoded protein: CSARSRGDYNEQFF.